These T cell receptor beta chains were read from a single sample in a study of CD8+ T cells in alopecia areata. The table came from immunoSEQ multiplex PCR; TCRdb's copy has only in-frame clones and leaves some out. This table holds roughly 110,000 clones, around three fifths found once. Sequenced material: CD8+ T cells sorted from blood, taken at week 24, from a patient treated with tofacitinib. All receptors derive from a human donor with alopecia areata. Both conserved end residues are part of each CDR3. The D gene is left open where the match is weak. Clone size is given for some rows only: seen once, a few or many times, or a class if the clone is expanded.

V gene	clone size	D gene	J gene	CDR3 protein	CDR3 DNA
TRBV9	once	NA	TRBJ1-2	CASSVARDTTYGYTF	TGTGCCAGCAGCGTAGCACGGGACACGACCTATGGCTACACCTTC
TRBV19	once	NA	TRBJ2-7	CASSPYTGDVGEQYF	TGTGCCAGTAGTCCGTACACCGGGGACGTTGGCGAGCAGTACTTC
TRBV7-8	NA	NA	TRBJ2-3	CASPSGGARTDTQYF	TGTGCCAGCCCTTCGGGCGGGGCCCGCACAGATACGCAGTATTTT
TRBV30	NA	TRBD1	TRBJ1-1	CAWSVQTGTEAFF	TGTGCCTGGAGTGTACAGACAGGGACTGAAGCTTTCTTT
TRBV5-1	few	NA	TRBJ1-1	CASSPGTATEAFF	TGCGCCAGCAGCCCTGGGACGGCAACTGAAGCTTTCTTT
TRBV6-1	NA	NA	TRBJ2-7	CASSESQWGYEQYF	TGTGCCAGCAGTGAATCCCAGTGGGGGTATGAGCAGTACTTC
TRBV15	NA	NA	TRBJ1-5	CATSRDRGVNQPQHF	TGTGCCACCAGCAGAGACAGGGGAGTCAATCAGCCCCAGCATTTT
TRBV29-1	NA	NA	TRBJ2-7	CSVEYRDAYEQYF	TGCAGCGTTGAGTACCGGGACGCCTACGAGCAGTACTTC
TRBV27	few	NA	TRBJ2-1	CASSLPGAHNEQFF	TGTGCCAGCAGTCTCCCCGGGGCCCACAATGAGCAGTTCTTC
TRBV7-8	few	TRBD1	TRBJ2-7	CASSLGSGGIYEQYF	TGTGCCAGCAGCTTAGGCTCAGGGGGCATCTACGAGCAGTACTTC
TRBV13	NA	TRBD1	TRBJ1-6	CASSPGTGYSPLHF	TGTGCCAGCAGTCCCGGGACAGGGTATTCACCCCTCCACTTT
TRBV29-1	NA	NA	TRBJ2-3	CSVPDTQYF	TGCAGCGTTCCAGATACGCAGTATTTT
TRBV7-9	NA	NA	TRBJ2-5	CASSPRGGETQYF	TGTGCCAGCAGCCCCAGAGGTGGAGAGACCCAGTACTTC
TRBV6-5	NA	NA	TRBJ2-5	CASSLEETQYF	TGTGCCAGCAGTTTGGAAGAGACCCAGTACTTC
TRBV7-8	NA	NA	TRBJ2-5	CASVGGGAFETQYF	TGTGCCAGCGTGGGTGGGGGGGCCTTCGAGACCCAGTACTTC
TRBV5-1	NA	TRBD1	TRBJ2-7	CASSFGQGANTAYEQYF	TGCGCCAGCAGCTTCGGACAGGGGGCGAATACGGCCTACGAGCAGTACTTC
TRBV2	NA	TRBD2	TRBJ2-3	CASGERGSTDTQYF	TGTGCCAGCGGAGAGCGGGGAAGCACAGATACGCAGTATTTT
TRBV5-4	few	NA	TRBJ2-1	CASSWRRMDEQFF	TGTGCCAGCAGCTGGCGTCGGATGGATGAGCAGTTCTTC
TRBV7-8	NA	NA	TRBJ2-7	CASSLGGEWLEQYF	TGTGCCAGCAGCTTAGGCGGGGAATGGCTCGAGCAGTACTTC
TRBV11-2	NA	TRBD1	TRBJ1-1	CASRQGAGTEAFF	TGTGCCAGCAGGCAGGGGGCTGGGACTGAAGCTTTCTTT
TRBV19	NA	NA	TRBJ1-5	CASRNRTVWRNQPQHF	TGTGCCAGTAGAAATCGGACAGTATGGAGGAATCAGCCCCAGCATTTT
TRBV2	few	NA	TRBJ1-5	CASSDPSSDTRKTGHQPQHF	TGTGCCAGCAGTGATCCAAGCAGTGATACAAGAAAAACAGGGCATCAGCCCCAGCATTTT
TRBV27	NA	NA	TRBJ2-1	CASSFRGSYNEQFF	TGTGCCAGCAGTTTCCGGGGGTCCTACAATGAGCAGTTCTTC
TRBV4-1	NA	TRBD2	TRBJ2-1	CASSQTPGLVDEQFF	TGCGCCAGCAGCCAAACCCCGGGACTAGTTGATGAGCAGTTCTTC
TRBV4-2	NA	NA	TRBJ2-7	CASSQGMGQDYEQYF	TGTGCCAGCAGCCAAGGGATGGGACAAGACTACGAGCAGTACTTC
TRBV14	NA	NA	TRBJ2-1	CASSSDQASYNEQFF	TGTGCCAGCAGCTCGGACCAAGCCTCCTACAATGAGCAGTTCTTC
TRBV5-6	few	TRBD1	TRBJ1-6	CASSWGTGGSPLHF	TGTGCCAGCAGCTGGGGGACAGGTGGATCACCCCTCCACTTT
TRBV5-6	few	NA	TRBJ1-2	CASSLVGTYLLGF	TGTGCCAGCAGCTTAGTGGGGACTTACCTTCTGGGTTTC
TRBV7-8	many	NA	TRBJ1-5	CASSPLPGQPQHF	TGTGCCAGCAGCCCACTGCCCGGCCAGCCCCAGCATTTT
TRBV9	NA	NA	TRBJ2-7	CASSVGTTYEQYF	TGTGCCAGCAGCGTTGGGACAACCTACGAGCAGTACTTC
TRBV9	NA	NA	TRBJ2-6	CASSLISGANVLTF	TGTGCCAGCAGCCTAATATCTGGGGCCAACGTCCTGACTTTC
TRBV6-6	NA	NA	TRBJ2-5	CASSSTLYQETQYF	TGTGCCAGCAGTTCGACTTTGTACCAAGAGACCCAGTACTTC
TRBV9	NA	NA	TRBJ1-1	CASSVDRGTEAFF	TGTGCCAGCAGCGTAGATCGGGGGACTGAAGCTTTCTTT
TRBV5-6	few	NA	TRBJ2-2	CASSPDRTPGLAGELFF	TGTGCCAGCAGCCCGGACCGGACTCCGGGGTTGGCCGGGGAGCTGTTTTTT
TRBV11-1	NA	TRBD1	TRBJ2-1	CASSSDPGQGHNEQFF	TGTGCCAGCAGCTCAGACCCGGGACAGGGACACAATGAGCAGTTCTTC
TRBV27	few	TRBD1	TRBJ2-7	CASSSPTGAYEQYF	TGTGCCAGCAGTTCCCCGACAGGGGCCTACGAGCAGTACTTC
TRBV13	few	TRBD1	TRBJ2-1	CASARDRDYNEQFF	TGTGCCAGCGCTCGGGACAGGGACTACAATGAGCAGTTCTTC
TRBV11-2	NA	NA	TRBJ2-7	CASSLEPRGAYEQYF	TGTGCCAGCAGCTTAGAACCCAGGGGTGCCTACGAGCAGTACTTC
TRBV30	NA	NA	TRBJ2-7	CALEGTDSYEQYF	TGTGCCTTGGAGGGGACAGACTCCTACGAGCAGTACTTC
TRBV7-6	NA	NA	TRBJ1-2	CASSPNPGVVGDGYTF	TGTGCCAGCTCCCCTAATCCAGGGGTAGTCGGTGACGGCTACACCTTC
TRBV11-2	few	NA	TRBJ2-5	CASSSKRGGQETQYF	TGTGCCAGCAGCTCGAAGCGAGGGGGCCAAGAGACCCAGTACTTC
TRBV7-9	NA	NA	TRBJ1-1	CASSGSREAEAFF	TGTGCCAGCAGCGGGTCGAGGGAGGCTGAAGCTTTCTTT
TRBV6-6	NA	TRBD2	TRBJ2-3	CASSDSTSGGADTQYF	TGTGCCAGCAGTGACTCGACTAGCGGGGGGGCAGATACGCAGTATTTT
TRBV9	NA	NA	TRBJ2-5	CASSVANQPPETQYF	TGTGCCAGCAGCGTAGCTAATCAACCTCCAGAGACCCAGTACTTC
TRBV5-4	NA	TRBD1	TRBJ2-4	CASSTWDRSQNIQYF	TGTGCCAGCAGCACCTGGGACAGATCCCAAAACATTCAGTACTTC